The 32 T cell receptor beta chains presented below share a single source sample, sequenced in a study of metastatic and nonmetastatic thyroid tumors. TCRdb re-called the PCR reads via MiXCR. The repertoire holds about 22,000 clones, with more than 20% as singletons. No patient had received any treatment before thyroid surgery. The sequenced sample was blood. Receptors were obtained from a male donor with papillary thyroid cancer or a benign thyroid nodule (not recorded which). Some clones in this sample may be carry-over from other donors' samples.

This clone was recorded many times. The chain has TRBV5-4 and TRBJ1-2, with TRBD1 matching over 7 bases. This CDR3 is 16 amino acids long. Germline CDR1 is SGHNT and CDR2 is YYREEE (reference sequence). V lost 2 bases to trimming and J lost 2 bases; unmatched junction nucleotides: 9. CDR3 in DNA: TGTGCCAGCAGCTTCGCCGGGACAGAATTCAACTATGGCTACACCTTC. Protein product: CASSFAGTEFNYGYTF.

A few counts support this clone. This chain uses TRBV29-1 with TRBJ1-2; possible D gene TRBD1, 5 bases. The V gene's germline CDR1 is SQVTM and CDR2 ANQGSEA. CDR3 length: 13 residues. V lost 3 bases and J lost 7, with 15 bases in between. CDR3 in DNA: TGCAGCGTTGATTCCACAGGTGGCAGTGGCTACACCTTC. Protein product: CSVDSTGGSGYTF.

This clone has at least ten counts. The J gene is TRBJ1-5, the V gene TRBV20-1; TRBD1 is a possible D gene (5 bases). The germline gives CDR1 DFQATT, CDR2 SNEGSKA (reference sequence). The CDR3 consists of 16 residues. Between the trimmed V and J ends, which lost 0 bases and 3 bases, there was a span of 15 bases. CDR3 loop: CSARDQWRGVNQPQHF. Here the CDR3 DNA reads TGCAGTGCTAGAGATCAGTGGAGGGGTGTCAATCAGCCCCAGCATTTT.

This clone has a count of ten or more. The rearrangement joins TRBV20-1 to TRBJ2-3; 14 nucleotides match TRBD2. V was clipped by 5 bases and J by 2 bases; unmatched bases: 3. Germline CDR1 is DFQATT and CDR2 is SNEGSKA (reference sequence). The CDR3 totals 15 residues. CDR3 in amino acids: CSAGLAGGATDTQYF. The CDR3 coding sequence is TGCAGTGCTGGACTAGCGGGAGGTGCCACAGATACGCAGTATTTT.

In its sample, this clone is medium-sized. The chain employs TRBV6-1 and TRBJ2-6; D perhaps matches TRBD2 (6 bases). V dropped 7 bases and J dropped 4 bases, with 17 bases sitting between them. CDR1 and CDR2 from the germline V gene are MNHNS and SASEGT. This CDR3 region has 16 residues. CDR3 nucleotide sequence: TGTGCCAGCATGTGGGACGGACTAACGGGGGCCAACGTCCTGACTTTC. It codes for CASMWDGLTGANVLTF.

V usage is TRBV2 and J usage is TRBJ2-7; 7 bases map to TRBD1. J lost 6 bases, V lost 10 bases, and 9 bases had no gene match. CDR3 size: 12 residues. Per germline, CDR1 SNHLY and CDR2 FYNNEI. The CDR3 loop is CATTSTGFEQYF. CDR3 DNA sequence: TGTGCCACCACCTCGACAGGGTTCGAGCAGTACTTC.

This clone was counted many times. The V and J genes are TRBV19 and TRBJ1-5; 7 bases line up with TRBD1. Unmatched junction bases numbered 4, after V lost 5 bases and J lost 3 bases. CDR1 and CDR2 (germline): LNHDA, SQIVND (reference sequence). The CDR3 runs 14 residues. The CDR3 here is CASSPRGHNQPQHF. The DNA of the CDR3 is TGTGCCAGTAGTCCAAGGGGGCACAATCAGCCCCAGCATTTT.

This clone turned up a few times. This chain uses TRBV2 with TRBJ1-2; 9 bases are a match to TRBD1. The J segment lost 5 bases and the V segment lost 7 bases, leaving 8 bases of the junction unmatched. The CDR3 consists of 14 residues. Germline CDR1 is SNHLY and CDR2 is FYNNEI. The CDR3 coding sequence is TGTGCCAGCACCGCCGGGACAGGGTTGTATGGCTACACCTTC. Amino acids: CASTAGTGLYGYTF.

Points on this clone: A much larger clone is a single base away; this may be a read error. V is TRBV5-6 and J is TRBJ2-1; a weak D match, TRBD2 (6 bases). The CDR3 loop spans 14 amino acids. The germline V gene has CDR1 SGHDT and CDR2 YYEEEE. CDR3: CSSRVRDSYNEQFF. For the CDR3, the DNA is TGTTCCAGCAGGGTCCGGGACTCATACAATGAGCAGTTCTTC.

The table lists this clone with many counts. The chain combines TRBV5-1 with TRBJ1-4, with 9 nucleotides matching TRBD1. CDR1 and CDR2 (germline): SGHRS, YFSETQ. This CDR3 contains 18 residues. The V segment lost 0 bases and the J segment 0 bases; nucleotides outside the gene matches: 6. The CDR3 loop reads CASSLGGQGTATNEKLFF. The CDR3 region has the DNA TGCGCCAGCAGCTTGGGAGGACAGGGGACGGCAACTAATGAAAAACTGTTTTTT.

This clone has a count of ten or more. V usage is TRBV7-3 and J usage is TRBJ2-1; no reliable D call. Looked up from germline, CDR1 is SGHTA and CDR2 is FQGTGA. The CDR3 sequence is 13 residues long. V was cut by 5 bases and J by 4 bases, with 9 bases left in between. CDR3 in DNA: TGTGCCAGCAGCCGAGACCATTACAATGAGCAGTTCTTC. Translating it yields CASSRDHYNEQFF.

A few counts support this clone. This chain joins TRBV6-1 and TRBJ2-2; unclear D gene. This CDR3 comprises 13 residues. The germline CDR1 and CDR2 sequences are MNHNS and SASEGT. V dropped 3 bases and J dropped 10 bases, with 12 bases sitting between them. The CDR3 DNA reads as TGTGCCAGCAGTGATTTGGGTACCTTGGAGCTGTTTTTT. This sequence encodes CASSDLGTLELFF.

The rearrangement uses TRBV7-3 and TRBJ2-3; D call uncertain. CDR3 length equals 14 residues. V dropped 2 bases and J dropped 4 bases, with 10 bases sitting between them. CDR1 is SGHTA, CDR2 FQGTGA, per germline. The DNA for the CDR3 is TGTGCCAGCAGCTTAGGGATAGATGCAGATACGCAGTATTTT. As protein: CASSLGIDADTQYF.

In its sample, this clone is medium-sized (0.01 to 0.1%). This chain joins TRBV6-1 and TRBJ1-3; TRBD1 aligns across 8 bases. V lost 4 bases, J lost 1 base, and 6 bases stayed unmatched. This CDR3 has 16 residues. The V gene's germline CDR1 is MNHNS and CDR2 SASEGT. The CDR3 loop reads CASSGGQGSSGNTIYF. The CDR3 DNA is TGTGCCAGCAGTGGCGGACAGGGATCTTCTGGAAACACCATATATTTT.

In this sample, this clone turned up many times. This rearrangement joins TRBV29-1 to TRBJ1-3; D not certain. In germline, CDR1 is SQVTM, CDR2 ANQGSEA. The CDR3 has 14 amino acids. V was shortened by 7 bases and J by 1 base, with 14 bases between the two germline ends. This chain's CDR3 is CSGIAPNSGNTIYF. Here the CDR3 DNA reads TGCAGCGGGATCGCGCCTAATTCTGGAAACACCATATATTTT.

This chain connects TRBV7-8 to TRBJ2-7; 12 nucleotides match TRBD2. Germline CDR1 and CDR2: SGHVS and FQNEAQ. The V gene end was trimmed by 5 bases and the J gene end by 0 bases; junction bases not matched to a gene: 8. The CDR3 sequence is 17 residues long. The CDR3 region is CASSPTSGGSLSYEQYF. The CDR3 nucleotides are TGTGCCAGCAGCCCGACTAGCGGGGGTTCGCTCTCCTACGAGCAGTACTTC.

The CDR3 DNA reads TGTGCCAGCAGCTTGAATAGCTGTAGTGGGAATTATACGCAGTATTTT. This translates into CASSLNSCSGNYTQYF. The chain combines TRBV11-2 with TRBJ2-3; D unclear. CDR1 is SGHAT, CDR2 FQNNGV, per germline. Trimming cost V 3 bases and J 7 bases, with 20 bases left between them. CDR3 length equals 16 residues.

This clone was seen at least ten times. Other DNA sequences within the sample encode an identical CDR3. The rearrangement joins TRBV2 to TRBJ1-5; 7 nucleotides match TRBD1. The V gene end was trimmed by 6 bases and the J gene end by 1 base; junction bases not matched to a gene: 0. Germline V gene data show CDR1 as SNHLY and CDR2 as FYNNEI. The CDR3 is made up of 13 amino acids. This CDR3 reads CASRGQSNQPQHF. Here the CDR3 DNA reads TGTGCCAGCAGGGGACAGAGCAATCAGCCCCAGCATTTT.

There are many counts of this clone. The chain combines TRBV28 with TRBJ2-1; 7 bases map to TRBD2. The CDR3 sequence is 16 residues long. The ends lost 1 base at V and 2 bases at J; junction bases unmatched: 5. Germline assignment: CDR1 MDHEN and CDR2 SYDVKM. CDR3 sequence (DNA): TGTGCCAGCAGTTTATTTTCTAGCGGAGCCTACAATGAGCAGTTCTTC. Translated: CASSLFSSGAYNEQFF.

This clone has a count of ten or more. The rearrangement links TRBV4-1 to TRBJ1-4; unclear D gene. The germline gives CDR1 MGHRA, CDR2 YSYEKL. CDR3 length: 13 residues. Trimming cost V 6 bases and J 5 bases, with 10 bases left between them. The CDR3 nucleotides are TGCGCCAGCAGACTGGCGCCGAATGAAAAACTGTTTTTT. Its protein is CASRLAPNEKLFF.

This clone was counted at least ten times. The V call is TRBV20-1, the J call TRBJ2-1, with D possibly TRBD2 on 6 matching bases. The CDR3 totals 16 residues. V lost 8 bases and J 5 bases, leaving 25 bases between the germline ends. The germline V gene has CDR1 DFQATT and CDR2 SNEGSKA (reference sequence). CDR3: CSTTWDSILGDNEQFF. CDR3 nucleotides: TGCAGTACTACTTGGGACTCAATCCTGGGGGACAATGAGCAGTTCTTC.

The sample holds a few counts of this clone. The J gene is TRBJ2-1, the V gene TRBV6-2 or TRBV6-3, with 8 bases lining up with TRBD2. The CDR3 covers 14 residues. J was trimmed by 7 bases and V by 4 bases; bases with no gene match: 6. CDR1 and CDR2 from the germline V gene are MNHEY and SVGEGT. CDR3 loop: CASSSGGPPNEQFF. CDR3 bases: TGTGCCAGCAGTTCGGGGGGGCCTCCAAATGAGCAGTTCTTC.

This clone showed up many times. V is TRBV9 and J is TRBJ2-2; D unclear. CDR1 and CDR2 (germline): SGDLS, YYNGEE. CDR3 length: 16 residues. The V and J ends lost 0 bases and 6 bases respectively, with 15 bases between them. The CDR3 loop is CASSVDDRSFAGELFF. The CDR3 nucleotides read TGTGCCAGCAGCGTAGACGACCGAAGTTTCGCCGGGGAGCTGTTTTTT. Together with reference TRBV9 and TRBJ2-2, the CDR3 gives the full variable domain: DSGVTQTPKHLITATGQRVTLRCSPRSGDLSVYWYQQSLDQGLQFLIQYYNGEERAKGNILERFSAQQFPDLHSELNLSSLELGDSALYFCASSVDDRSFAGELFFGEGSRLTVL.

Many counts were recorded for this clone. This rearrangement joins TRBV11-3 to TRBJ1-5, with TRBD1 as a possible D gene (5 bases). This CDR3 spans 19 amino acids. The V gene's germline CDR1 is SGHNT and CDR2 YENEEA. The ends were cut back, 5 bases at V and 0 bases at J, with 23 bases in the middle. The DNA for the CDR3 is TGTGCCAGCAGCCCAGCCTGGGAGGGGCCAGGTTATAGCAATCAGCCCCAGCATTTT. It codes for CASSPAWEGPGYSNQPQHF.

In this sample, this clone turned up a few times. Within the sample, other DNA sequences also encode this same CDR3. The chain recombines TRBV30 with TRBJ2-7, with D possibly TRBD2 on 6 matching bases. Trimming shortened V by 0 bases and J by 4 bases, and 10 bases separated the two germline ends. The CDR3 totals 13 residues. CDR1 and CDR2 (germline): GTSNPN, SVGIG (reference sequence). The CDR3 DNA reads as TGTGCCTGGAGTGTACGGGGGTCTTACGAGCAGTACTTC. It is translated as CAWSVRGSYEQYF.

The V call is TRBV4-1, the J call TRBJ1-1; a weak D match, TRBD1 (6 bases). Deletions cut 4 bases from V and 0 bases from J, with 12 bases between. Germline CDR1 and CDR2: MGHRA and YSYEKL. CDR3 size: 15 residues. The CDR3 loop is CASSLADSLNTEAFF. The CDR3 coding sequence is TGCGCCAGCAGCCTTGCGGACAGTTTGAACACTGAAGCTTTCTTT.

This clone showed up many times. The gene calls are TRBV6-1 and TRBJ1-6; the D is unclear. This CDR3 comprises 14 residues. Trimming took 5 bases from V and 10 from J, leaving 15 bases between them. Germline V gene lookup returns CDR1 MNHNS and CDR2 SASEGT. The DNA of the CDR3 is TGTGCCAGCAGTTCCACGGCAAACGACTCACCCCTCCACTTT. Amino acid sequence: CASSSTANDSPLHF.

This rearrangement joins TRBV20-1 to TRBJ2-7; 8 bases match TRBD1. The CDR3 spans 15 residues. Germline V gives CDR1 DFQATT, CDR2 SNEGSKA (reference sequence). V was pared by 5 bases and J by 2 bases, with 11 bases of the junction left unmatched. This chain's CDR3 is CSASPRDRITYEQYF. CDR3 nucleotide sequence: TGCAGTGCTTCCCCTCGGGACAGGATAACCTACGAGCAGTACTTC.

Turning to this clone: Relative to the germline gene, one junction end is altered; a read error may explain this. V gene TRBV6-1 combines with J gene TRBJ2-2; D perhaps matches TRBD2 (6 bases). Germline values: CDR1 MNHNS, CDR2 SASEGT. This CDR3 contains 17 residues. The CDR3 region has the DNA TGTGCCAGCAGCCCCCCGCTCCGGGAGCCGGACACCGGGGAGCTGTCTTTT. Amino acid sequence: CASSPPLREPDTGELSF.

This rearrangement joins TRBV7-1 to TRBJ1-5, with D hard to call. TRBV7-1 is an ORF, with its function uncertain. The CDR3 is 22 residues long. The V end was cut by 5 bases, the J end by 0 bases, with 32 bases between. The CDR3: CASSPLPRTERAVKYSNQPQHF. The CDR3, as DNA: TGTGCCAGCAGCCCACTCCCCCGAACTGAAAGAGCAGTGAAGTATAGCAATCAGCCCCAGCATTTT.

This clone has ten or more counts. The chain employs TRBV7-9 and TRBJ2-1, with D unclear. In germline, CDR1 is SEHNR, CDR2 FQNEAQ (reference sequence). V was shortened by 4 bases and J by 0 bases, with 13 bases between the two germline ends. The CDR3 has 16 amino acids. CDR3 coding DNA: TGTGCCAGCAGCTGGGGTGGTAGCCGCTCCTACAATGAGCAGTTCTTC. Amino acids: CASSWGGSRSYNEQFF.

This clone was seen repeatedly, ten times or more. V usage is TRBV28 and J usage is TRBJ1-2, with D possibly being TRBD1 (5 bases). This CDR3 is 16 amino acids long. Looked up from germline, CDR1 is MDHEN and CDR2 is SYDVKM. Trimming removed 6 bases at V and 0 bases at J, with 17 bases between. The CDR3 protein is CASSSRADLANYGYTF. Written as DNA, the CDR3 is TGTGCCAGCAGCTCCAGGGCGGACCTAGCTAACTATGGCTACACCTTC.